This T cell receptor (beta chain) was profiled in a study of blood T cell repertoires in COVID-19. This clone was counted a few times. V was shortened by 5 bases and J by 5 bases, with 16 bases between the two germline ends. Germline CDR1 reads SGHVS; CDR2 reads FQNEAQ. The CDR3 spans 16 residues. Generated by immunoSEQ multiplex PCR, the TCRdb table keeps only in-frame clones and is missing some. Of approximately 170,000 clones in the sample, approximately 91% were seen once. The J gene is TRBJ1-6, the V gene TRBV7-8; perhaps TRBD1 as D (5 bases). The TCR originated in a man younger than 30 with COVID-19, enrolled during active disease. What was sequenced was peripheral blood. CDR3: CASSRVGAEDNSPLHF. DNA for the CDR3: TGTGCCAGCAGCCGCGTAGGGGCAGAAGATAATTCACCCCTCCACTTT.